This passage covers 20 T cell receptor beta chains from one sample sequenced in a study of blood T cell repertoires in COVID-19. Libraries were prepared by immunoSEQ multiplex PCR; TCRdb keeps only in-frame clonotypes and omits some of them. Here the sample spans 44,000 or so clones, roughly 83% being singletons. The sequenced sample was peripheral blood. These receptors came from a man aged 45-60 years with active COVID-19.

This clone was observed a few times. The J gene is TRBJ2-7, the V gene TRBV7-9, with 8 bases matching TRBD2. J gave up 4 bases and V 4 bases, and 6 bases lay outside the gene matches. The germline CDR1 and CDR2 sequences are SEHNR and FQNEAQ (reference sequence). This CDR3 has 14 residues. The DNA for the CDR3 is TGTGCCAGCAGCTACTCCGGGACTAGATACGAGCAGTACTTC. Protein product: CASSYSGTRYEQYF. Full variable domain (remainder filled in from reference TRBV7-9 and TRBJ2-7): DTGVSQNPRHKITKRGQNVTFRCDPISEHNRLYWYRQTLGQGPEFLTYFQNEAQLEKSRLLSDRFSAERPKGSFSTLEIQRTEQGDSAMYLCASSYSGTRYEQYFGPGTRLTVT.

The V and J genes are TRBV6-1 and TRBJ1-5; 11 nucleotides align to TRBD1. The junction had 16 bases not matched to a gene; V was cut back by 1 base and J by 2 bases. CDR3 size: 21 residues. In germline, CDR1 is MNHNS, CDR2 SASEGT. The CDR3 spells CASSEGRFLGQGAGGNQPQHF. The CDR3 coding sequence is TGTGCCAGCAGTGAAGGCAGGTTTTTAGGACAGGGGGCGGGAGGCAATCAGCCCCAGCATTTT.

The chain carries TRBV3-1 (or the pseudogene TRBV3-2) and TRBJ2-1; a possible D gene is TRBD1 (5 bases). The CDR3 sequence is 13 residues long. V lost 1 base and J 7 bases, leaving 8 bases between the germline ends. Germline CDR1 LGHDT, CDR2 YNNKEL (reference sequence). CDR3 loop: CASSQGSGNEQFF. Written as DNA, the CDR3 is TGTGCCAGCAGCCAAGGGTCAGGGAATGAGCAGTTCTTC.

The count of this clone is one. The genes are TRBV4-3 and TRBJ2-3; 9 positions match TRBD1. The V and J ends lost 0 bases and 9 bases, in that order; junction bases with no gene match: 1. CDR1 LGHNA and CDR2 YSLEER come from the germline V gene. This CDR3 contains 13 residues. This chain's CDR3 is CASSQEGTGTQYF. The CDR3 coding sequence is TGCGCCAGCAGCCAAGAAGGGACAGGGACGCAGTATTTT.

This chain joins TRBV5-4 and TRBJ2-1; 8 nucleotides agree with TRBD2. Germline loops: CDR1 SGHNT, CDR2 YYREEE (reference sequence). The V segment lost 4 bases and the J segment 5 bases; nucleotides outside the gene matches: 8. This CDR3 has 15 residues. The CDR3 spells CASSLVAGPHNEQFF. CDR3 sequence (DNA): TGTGCCAGCAGCCTAGTAGCGGGGCCCCACAATGAGCAGTTCTTC.

The CDR3 coding sequence is TGTGCCAGCAGTCCCGGGGGTCCGTTATACTCTGGAAACACCATATATTTT. As protein: CASSPGGPLYSGNTIYF. The chain is built from TRBV27 and TRBJ1-3; perhaps TRBD1 as D (5 bases). CDR1 is MNHEY and CDR2 is SMNVEV in the germline V gene (reference sequence). This CDR3 is built from 17 residues. The V gene lost 5 bases and the J gene lost 0 bases, with 17 bases spanning the gap.

V usage is TRBV7-9 and J usage is TRBJ2-2; D possibly corresponds to TRBD1 (5 bases). With 7 bases removed from V and 0 bases from J, the gap between germline ends came to 12 bases. Germline V gene lookup returns CDR1 SEHNR and CDR2 FQNEAQ (reference sequence). The CDR3 is made up of 15 amino acids. CDR3 nucleotides: TGTGCCAGCACCAAGACAGTATCGAACACCGGGGAGCTGTTTTTT. Translation gives CASTKTVSNTGELFF.

This chain connects TRBV28 to TRBJ1-6; 7 nucleotides agree with TRBD1. Trimming cost V 4 bases and J 5 bases; bases outside gene matches: 2. The germline CDR1 and CDR2 sequences are MDHEN and SYDVKM. There are 14 residues in the CDR3. CDR3 residues: CASSSGQDNSPLHF. The CDR3 bases are TGTGCCAGCAGTTCAGGACAGGATAATTCACCCCTCCACTTT.

A single count supports this clone. The chain employs TRBV9 and TRBJ2-7; 7 positions match TRBD2. This CDR3 has 15 amino acids. Germline assignment: CDR1 SGDLS and CDR2 YYNGEE. The V segment lost 0 bases and the J segment 3 bases; nucleotides outside the gene matches: 6. CDR3 in amino acids: CASSVEGRGNYEQYF. The CDR3 DNA reads TGTGCCAGCAGCGTAGAAGGGAGGGGTAACTACGAGCAGTACTTC.

The rearrangement links TRBV5-1 to TRBJ2-5; D not resolved. V lost 2 bases, J lost 1 base, and 6 bases lay in between. CDR1 and CDR2 from the germline V gene are SGHRS and YFSETQ. The CDR3 extends over 13 amino acids. CDR3 in DNA: TGCGCCAGCAGCTTCGGGTCCCAAGAGACCCAGTACTTC. Its protein is CASSFGSQETQYF.

The rearrangement uses TRBV12-3 or TRBV12-4 and TRBJ1-1; D is undetermined. V gave up 3 bases and J gave up 5 bases, with 7 bases separating them. The CDR3 spans 12 residues. The CDR3 sequence: CASSFLETEAFF. Here the CDR3 DNA reads TGTGCCAGCAGTTTTCTAGAGACTGAAGCTTTCTTT.

The chain is built from TRBV7-9 and TRBJ2-1; D uncertain. The V gene's germline CDR1 is SEHNR and CDR2 FQNEAQ (reference sequence). V gave up 0 bases and J gave up 10 bases, with 10 bases separating them. This CDR3 is 13 amino acids long. This CDR3 reads CASSLARQSEQFF. CDR3 nucleotide sequence: TGTGCCAGCAGCTTAGCGCGCCAATCCGAGCAGTTCTTC.

The chain joins TRBV18 to TRBJ1-6; the D gene is possibly TRBD1 (6 bases). V lost 1 base and J 0 bases, leaving 10 bases between the germline ends. The germline V gene encodes CDR1 KGHSH and CDR2 LQKENI. The CDR3 totals 17 residues. CDR3 in DNA: TGTGCCAGCTCACCACAGCAGGGGAGCTCCTATAATTCACCCCTCCACTTT. Translation: CASSPQQGSSYNSPLHF.

The CDR3 region is CASSIGTSGGVYEQFF. In nucleotides, the CDR3 is TGTGCCAGCAGCATAGGGACTAGCGGGGGGGTGTATGAGCAGTTCTTC. V usage is TRBV9 and J usage is TRBJ2-1; 16 bases map to TRBD2. CDR1 and CDR2 (germline): SGDLS, YYNGEE. With 4 bases clipped from V and 8 bases from J, the junction kept 6 bases outside the gene matches. This CDR3 is built from 16 residues.

This chain uses TRBV5-4 with TRBJ2-5, with a possible D match to TRBD2 (6 bases). Germline CDR1 reads SGHNT; CDR2 reads YYREEE (reference sequence). The CDR3 totals 15 residues. Trimming took 0 bases from V and 5 from J, leaving 14 bases between them. The CDR3 DNA reads TGTGCCAGCAGCTTGGGCTCGGCTAGCGAGGAGACCCAGTACTTC. Translated, it gives CASSLGSASEETQYF.

The rearrangement uses TRBV5-1 and TRBJ1-4, with 8 bases fitting TRBD1. J lost 5 bases, V lost 4 bases, and 7 bases had no gene match. CDR3 length equals 15 residues. CDR1 is SGHRS, CDR2 YFSETQ, per germline. The CDR3 DNA is TGCGCCAGCAGCATCCAGACAGGGGTAAATGAAAAACTGTTTTTT. Amino acid sequence: CASSIQTGVNEKLFF.

The chain couples TRBV11-2 to TRBJ2-7; unclear D gene. The germline V gene encodes CDR1 SGHAT and CDR2 FQNNGV. This CDR3 has 15 residues. V gave up 7 bases and J gave up 1 base, with 17 bases separating them. CDR3 sequence reads: CASIKGPGVSYEQYF. CDR3 DNA: TGTGCCAGCATCAAAGGTCCAGGCGTTTCCTACGAGCAGTACTTC.

V gene TRBV11-1 combines with J gene TRBJ2-5; 7 bases fit TRBD2. CDR1 is SGHAT, CDR2 FQDESV, per germline (reference sequence). Germline trimming cut 4 bases from V and 0 bases from J; bases unmatched to any gene: 2. The CDR3 loop spans 14 amino acids. CDR3 nucleotides: TGTGCCAGCAGCTCCCGGGGGGACCAAGAGACCCAGTACTTC. Residues: CASSSRGDQETQYF.

CDR3 sequence (DNA): TGTGCCAGCAGTCGGACTTCCTACGAGCAGTACTTC. It yields the protein CASSRTSYEQYF. The genes are TRBV6-5 and TRBJ2-7, with D perhaps matching TRBD2 (5 bases). The V end was cut by 5 bases, the J end by 1 base, with 6 bases between. The germline V gene has CDR1 MNHEY and CDR2 SVGAGI. The CDR3 spans 12 residues.

The chain combines TRBV4-1 with TRBJ1-3, with TRBD1 matching over 8 bases. Germline V gives CDR1 MGHRA, CDR2 YSYEKL. The CDR3 length is 16 residues. V trimming: 5 bases; J trimming: 2 bases; junction bases outside the gene matches: 8. In DNA, the CDR3 is TGCGCCAGCAGCTCGACAGGGGTACGCGCTGGAAACACCATATATTTT. Amino acids: CASSSTGVRAGNTIYF.